These T cell receptor beta chains were read from a single sample in a study of cytomegalovirus exposure and HLA in healthy donors. Sequenced by immunoSEQ multiplex PCR; TCRdb stores in-frame clones only, minus some. Seen here are about 260,000 clones, less than 95% observed once, and the top ten hold 2.5% to 3.5%. The sample was PBMCs. These receptors originate from a woman in her 30s in good health and CMV-seronegative. Both conserved end residues are part of each CDR3. D genes are given only for firm matches. Where a row states a size, it is once, few, many or the class of an expanded clone; other rows omit it.

J gene: TRBJ2-7
D gene: -
V gene: TRBV9
clone size: -
CDR3 protein: CEQNRPPYEQYF
CDR3 DNA: TGTGAACAGAACAGGCCTCCCTACGAGCAGTACTTC

J gene: TRBJ1-2
D gene: -
V gene: TRBV19
clone size: -
CDR3 protein: CASSSPRTGGVRGYTF
CDR3 DNA: TGTGCCAGTAGTAGCCCCAGGACGGGGGGGGTGAGAGGCTACACCTTC

J gene: TRBJ2-7
D gene: -
V gene: TRBV27
clone size: -
CDR3 protein: CASSLSGWGGADPYEQYF
CDR3 DNA: TGTGCCAGCAGTTTATCGGGATGGGGGGGCGCGGACCCCTACGAGCAGTACTTC

J gene: TRBJ2-7
D gene: -
V gene: TRBV5-6
clone size: -
CDR3 protein: CASSLEDVESSYEQYF
CDR3 DNA: TGTGCCAGCAGCTTGGAGGACGTTGAGAGCTCCTACGAGCAGTACTTC

J gene: TRBJ2-2
D gene: TRBD2
V gene: TRBV7-6
clone size: -
CDR3 protein: CASSLGGLADDTGELFF
CDR3 DNA: TGTGCCAGCAGCTTAGGGGGACTAGCGGACGACACCGGGGAGCTGTTTTTT

J gene: TRBJ2-7
D gene: -
V gene: TRBV6-6
clone size: -
CDR3 protein: CASKGLSLYEQYF
CDR3 DNA: TGTGCCAGCAAGGGCTTGTCTTTATACGAGCAGTACTTC

J gene: TRBJ1-1
D gene: -
V gene: TRBV15
clone size: -
CDR3 protein: CATSRHRLGHLSDTEAFF
CDR3 DNA: TGTGCCACCAGCAGACACCGATTAGGGCACTTAAGTGATACTGAAGCTTTCTTT

J gene: TRBJ2-5
D gene: TRBD2
V gene: TRBV4-1
clone size: -
CDR3 protein: CASSQTSGIETQYF
CDR3 DNA: TGCGCCAGCAGCCAAACTAGCGGGATAGAGACCCAGTACTTC

J gene: TRBJ2-5
D gene: -
V gene: TRBV6-5
clone size: -
CDR3 protein: CASSWGGGGRPGTQYF
CDR3 DNA: TGTGCCAGCAGTTGGGGAGGTGGGGGCCGACCGGGGACCCAGTACTTC

J gene: TRBJ2-6
D gene: -
V gene: TRBV19
clone size: -
CDR3 protein: CASKAESGANVLTF
CDR3 DNA: TGTGCCAGTAAGGCGGAGTCTGGGGCCAACGTCCTGACTTTC

J gene: TRBJ2-7
D gene: TRBD1
V gene: TRBV7-2
clone size: -
CDR3 protein: CASSEGDSRASYEQYF
CDR3 DNA: TGTGCCAGCAGCGAGGGGGACAGCCGAGCGTCCTACGAGCAGTACTTC

J gene: TRBJ2-1
D gene: -
V gene: TRBV7-9
clone size: -
CDR3 protein: CASSLVEANEQFF
CDR3 DNA: TGTGCCAGCAGCTTAGTGGAGGCGAATGAGCAGTTCTTC

J gene: TRBJ2-3
D gene: TRBD2
V gene: TRBV5-6
clone size: once
CDR3 protein: CASSFVTSGRARDTQYF
CDR3 DNA: TGTGCCAGCAGCTTCGTGACTAGCGGGAGGGCCAGAGATACGCAGTATTTT

J gene: TRBJ2-7
D gene: TRBD1
V gene: TRBV4-3
clone size: -
CDR3 protein: CASSQDLVGQGYEQYF
CDR3 DNA: TGCGCCAGCAGCCAAGACCTCGTGGGACAGGGTTACGAGCAGTACTTC

J gene: TRBJ1-4
D gene: -
V gene: TRBV12-5
clone size: -
CDR3 protein: CASAGIGAGNEKLFF
CDR3 DNA: TGTGCTAGTGCTGGGATTGGGGCAGGTAATGAAAAACTGTTTTTT

J gene: TRBJ2-2
D gene: TRBD2
V gene: TRBV5-3
clone size: -
CDR3 protein: CARSLELAGGQGELFF
CDR3 DNA: TGTGCCAGAAGCTTGGAACTAGCGGGAGGGCAAGGGGAGCTGTTTTTT

J gene: TRBJ2-2
D gene: TRBD2
V gene: TRBV10-1
clone size: -
CDR3 protein: CASSESWEAGVVTGELFF
CDR3 DNA: TGCGCCAGCAGTGAGTCGTGGGAAGCGGGAGTGGTTACCGGGGAGCTGTTTTTT

J gene: TRBJ1-5
D gene: -
V gene: TRBV27
clone size: -
CDR3 protein: CASSLAGNQPQHF
CDR3 DNA: TGTGCCAGCAGTTTGGCGGGGAATCAGCCCCAGCATTTT

J gene: TRBJ2-7
D gene: TRBD1
V gene: TRBV28
clone size: -
CDR3 protein: CASSRRGTYGLSYEQYF
CDR3 DNA: TGTGCCAGCAGTCGCAGGGGGACATACGGCCTTTCCTACGAGCAGTACTTC

J gene: TRBJ2-1
D gene: -
V gene: TRBV9
clone size: -
CDR3 protein: CASSVQGYDEQFF
CDR3 DNA: TGTGCCAGCAGCGTGCAGGGGTACGATGAGCAGTTCTTC

J gene: TRBJ2-7
D gene: -
V gene: TRBV9
clone size: -
CDR3 protein: CASSAFPTYEQYF
CDR3 DNA: TGTGCCAGCAGCGCGTTCCCAACCTACGAGCAGTACTTC

J gene: TRBJ2-7
D gene: TRBD1
V gene: TRBV11-2
clone size: -
CDR3 protein: CASSLVPDGTGSEQYF
CDR3 DNA: TGTGCCAGCAGCTTAGTCCCCGACGGGACAGGGAGCGAGCAGTACTTC

J gene: TRBJ2-3
D gene: -
V gene: TRBV7-6
clone size: -
CDR3 protein: CASSSATADTQYF
CDR3 DNA: TGTGCCAGCAGCTCGGCAACCGCGGATACGCAGTATTTT

J gene: TRBJ1-2
D gene: -
V gene: TRBV5-4
clone size: once
CDR3 protein: CASSLLGAVYGYTF
CDR3 DNA: TGTGCCAGCAGCTTGTTAGGGGCTGTCTATGGCTACACCTTC

J gene: TRBJ2-3
D gene: -
V gene: TRBV27
clone size: -
CDR3 protein: CASSFGRRDTQYF
CDR3 DNA: TGTGCCAGCAGTTTTGGGCGTAGAGATACGCAGTATTTT